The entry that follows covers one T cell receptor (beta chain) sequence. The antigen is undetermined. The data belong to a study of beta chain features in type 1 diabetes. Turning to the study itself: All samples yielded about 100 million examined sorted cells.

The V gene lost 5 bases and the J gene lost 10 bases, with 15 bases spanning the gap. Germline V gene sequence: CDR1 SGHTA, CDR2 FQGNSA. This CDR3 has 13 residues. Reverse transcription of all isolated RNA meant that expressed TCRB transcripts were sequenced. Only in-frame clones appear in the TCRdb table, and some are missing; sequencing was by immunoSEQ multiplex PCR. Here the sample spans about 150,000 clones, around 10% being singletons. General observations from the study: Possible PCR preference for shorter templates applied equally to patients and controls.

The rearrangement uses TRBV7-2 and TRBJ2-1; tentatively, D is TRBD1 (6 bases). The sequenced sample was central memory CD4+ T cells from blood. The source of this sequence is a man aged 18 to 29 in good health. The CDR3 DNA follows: TGTGCCAGCAGCCCGACAGGTATTTGGGAGCAGTTCTTC. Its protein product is CASSPTGIWEQFF.